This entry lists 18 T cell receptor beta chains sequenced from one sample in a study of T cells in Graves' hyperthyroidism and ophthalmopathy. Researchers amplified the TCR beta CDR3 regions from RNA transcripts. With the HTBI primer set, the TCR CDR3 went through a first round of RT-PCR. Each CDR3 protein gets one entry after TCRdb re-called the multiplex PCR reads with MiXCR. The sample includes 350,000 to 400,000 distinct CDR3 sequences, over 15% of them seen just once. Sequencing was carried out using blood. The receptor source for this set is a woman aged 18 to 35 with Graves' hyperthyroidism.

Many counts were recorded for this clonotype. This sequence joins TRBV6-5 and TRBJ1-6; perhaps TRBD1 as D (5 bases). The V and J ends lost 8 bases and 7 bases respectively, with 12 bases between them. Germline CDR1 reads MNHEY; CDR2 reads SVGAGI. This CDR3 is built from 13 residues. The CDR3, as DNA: TGTGCCAGCGGCGGTCAGGGCAATTCACCCCTCCACTTT. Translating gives CASGGQGNSPLHF.

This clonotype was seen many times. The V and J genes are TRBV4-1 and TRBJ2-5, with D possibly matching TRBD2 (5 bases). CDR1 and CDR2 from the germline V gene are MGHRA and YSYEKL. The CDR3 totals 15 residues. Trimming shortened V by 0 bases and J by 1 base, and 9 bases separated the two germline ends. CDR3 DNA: TGCGCCAGCAGCCAAGATGCCGGGGTCCAAGAGACCCAGTACTTC. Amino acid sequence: CASSQDAGVQETQYF.

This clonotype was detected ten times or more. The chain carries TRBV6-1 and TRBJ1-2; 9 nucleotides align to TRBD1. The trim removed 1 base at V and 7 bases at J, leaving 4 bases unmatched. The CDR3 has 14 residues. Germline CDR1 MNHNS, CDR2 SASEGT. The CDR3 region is CASSEETGGVGYTF. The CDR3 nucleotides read TGTGCCAGCAGTGAAGAGACAGGGGGTGTTGGCTACACCTTC.

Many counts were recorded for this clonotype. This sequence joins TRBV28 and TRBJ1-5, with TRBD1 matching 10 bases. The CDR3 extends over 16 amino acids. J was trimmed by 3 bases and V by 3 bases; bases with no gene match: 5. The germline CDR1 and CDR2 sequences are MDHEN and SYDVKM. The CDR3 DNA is TGTGCCAGCAGTTTTGGGGACAGGGGCACCAATCAGCCCCAGCATTTT. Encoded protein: CASSFGDRGTNQPQHF. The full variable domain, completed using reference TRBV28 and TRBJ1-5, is DVKVTQSSRYLVKRTGEKVFLECVQDMDHENMFWYRQDPGLGLRLIYFSYDVKMKEKGDIPEGYSVSREKKERFSLILESASTNQTSMYLCASSFGDRGTNQPQHFGDGTRLSIL.

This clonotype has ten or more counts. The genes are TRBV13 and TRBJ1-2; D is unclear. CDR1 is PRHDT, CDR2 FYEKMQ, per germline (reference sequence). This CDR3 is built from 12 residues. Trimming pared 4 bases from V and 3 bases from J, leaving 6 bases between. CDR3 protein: CASSSGHYGYTF. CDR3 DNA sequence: TGTGCCAGCAGCTCCGGGCACTATGGCTACACCTTC.

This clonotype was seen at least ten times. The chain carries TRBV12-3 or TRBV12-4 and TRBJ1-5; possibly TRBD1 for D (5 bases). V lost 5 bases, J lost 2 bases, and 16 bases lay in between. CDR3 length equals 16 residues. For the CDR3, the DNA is TGTGCCAGCAGTGGACAACAAGGAGATCGCAATCAGCCCCAGCATTTT. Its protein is CASSGQQGDRNQPQHF.

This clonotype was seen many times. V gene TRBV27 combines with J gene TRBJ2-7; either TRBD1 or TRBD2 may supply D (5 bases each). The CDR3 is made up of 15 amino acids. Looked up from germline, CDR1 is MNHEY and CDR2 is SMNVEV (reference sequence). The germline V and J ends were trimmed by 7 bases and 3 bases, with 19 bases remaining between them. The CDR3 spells CASTSFGDGGYEQYF. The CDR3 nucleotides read TGTGCCAGCACTTCCTTCGGGGACGGAGGCTACGAGCAGTACTTC.

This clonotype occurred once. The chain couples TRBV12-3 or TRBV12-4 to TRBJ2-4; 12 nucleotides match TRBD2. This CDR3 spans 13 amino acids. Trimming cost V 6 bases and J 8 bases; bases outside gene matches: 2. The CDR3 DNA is TGTGCCAGCAGCAGACTAGCGGGGGACATTCAGTACTTC. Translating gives CASSRLAGDIQYF.

CDR3 coding DNA: TGTGCCAGCAGTTTTAATCTCGGGGGGACCCAGTACTTC. It codes for CASSFNLGGTQYF. This rearrangement joins TRBV12-3 or TRBV12-4 to TRBJ2-5; the D gene is possibly TRBD2 (6 bases). There are 13 residues in the CDR3. V lost 3 bases to trimming and J lost 7 bases, with 12 bases between them.

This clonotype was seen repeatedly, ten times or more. CDR3 region: CASSDPQGMNTEAFF. As DNA, the CDR3 is TGTGCCAGCAGCGACCCGCAGGGCATGAACACTGAAGCTTTCTTT. This chain joins TRBV6-1 and TRBJ1-1, with a possible D match to TRBD1 (5 bases). Trimming shortened V by 6 bases and J by 0 bases, and 14 bases separated the two germline ends. CDR1 is MNHNS, CDR2 SASEGT, per germline. The CDR3 covers 15 residues.

This chain's CDR3 is CASSLVAGGDQYF. CDR3 bases: TGTGCCAGCAGCTTAGTGGCCGGTGGTGATCAGTACTTC. The chain carries TRBV7-2 and TRBJ2-7, with unresolved D. Trimming stripped 1 base from V and 10 bases from J, with 14 bases between. The CDR3 extends over 13 amino acids. Per the germline V gene, CDR1 is SGHTA and CDR2 is FQGNSA.

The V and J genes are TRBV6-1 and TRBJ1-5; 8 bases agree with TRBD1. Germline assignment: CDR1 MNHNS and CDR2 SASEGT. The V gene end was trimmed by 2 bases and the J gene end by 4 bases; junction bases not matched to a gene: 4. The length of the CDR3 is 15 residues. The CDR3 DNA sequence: TGTGCCAGCAGTGAACCAGGGGGCGCAAATCAGCCCCAGCATTTT. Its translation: CASSEPGGANQPQHF.

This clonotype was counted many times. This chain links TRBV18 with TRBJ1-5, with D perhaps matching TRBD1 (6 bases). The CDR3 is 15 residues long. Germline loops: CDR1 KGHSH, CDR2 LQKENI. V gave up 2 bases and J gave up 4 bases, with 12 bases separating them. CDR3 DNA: TGTGCCAGCTCACCAGGCAGGGGTGAGAATCAGCCCCAGCATTTT. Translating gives CASSPGRGENQPQHF.

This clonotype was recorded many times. The CDR3 coding sequence is TGTGCCCTCATTAGGAATACCTATGGCTACACCTTC. Encoded protein: CALIRNTYGYTF. This rearrangement joins TRBV2 to TRBJ1-2; D not resolved. The germline gives CDR1 SNHLY, CDR2 FYNNEI. V gave up 11 bases and J gave up 4 bases, with 14 bases separating them. The CDR3 length is 12 residues.

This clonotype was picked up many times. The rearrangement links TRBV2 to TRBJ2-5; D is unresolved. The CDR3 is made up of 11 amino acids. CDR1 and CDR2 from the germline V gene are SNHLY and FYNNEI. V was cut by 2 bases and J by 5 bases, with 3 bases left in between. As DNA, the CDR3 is TGTGCCAGCAGTGAATGGGAGACCCAGTACTTC. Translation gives CASSEWETQYF.

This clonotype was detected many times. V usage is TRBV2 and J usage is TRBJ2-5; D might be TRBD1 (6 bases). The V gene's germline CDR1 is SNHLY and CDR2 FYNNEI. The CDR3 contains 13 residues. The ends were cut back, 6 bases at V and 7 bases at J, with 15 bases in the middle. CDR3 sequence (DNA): TGTGCCAGCAGAGGGGCAGGGGATTCGACCCAGTACTTC. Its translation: CASRGAGDSTQYF.

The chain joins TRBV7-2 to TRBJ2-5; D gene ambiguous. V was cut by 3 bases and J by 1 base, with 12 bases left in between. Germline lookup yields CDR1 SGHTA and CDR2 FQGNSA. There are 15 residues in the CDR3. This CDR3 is CASSLTLGRQETQYF. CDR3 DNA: TGTGCCAGCAGCTTGACCCTGGGCCGCCAAGAGACCCAGTACTTC.

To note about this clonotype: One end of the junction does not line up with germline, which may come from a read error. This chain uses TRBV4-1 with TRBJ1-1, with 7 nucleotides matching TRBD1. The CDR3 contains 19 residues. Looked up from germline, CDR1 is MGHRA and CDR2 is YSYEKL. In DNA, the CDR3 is TGCGCCAGCAGCCAGGGGGGACTCCGGGACAGAATAAAGGACACTGATGCTTTCTTT. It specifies CASSQGGLRDRIKDTDAFF.